This T cell receptor beta chain was found in a study of T cells in Graves' hyperthyroidism and ophthalmopathy. The investigators amplified TCR beta CDR3 regions from RNA transcripts. The study used the HTBI primer set for a first-round RT-PCR of the TCR CDR3. TCRdb reprocessed the multiplex PCR reads via MiXCR and lists one record per CDR3 protein. Of fewer than 650,000 distinct CDR3 sequences detected, 12% to 15% appear once; the ten largest clones hold around 13%. This clonotype was recorded at least ten times. V was clipped by 7 bases and J by 0 bases; unmatched bases: 5. Germline CDR1 is MDHEN and CDR2 is SYDVKM. The CDR3 sequence is 14 residues long.

The sample was blood. The gene calls are TRBV28 and TRBJ2-7, with 8 bases lining up with TRBD2. The TCR originated in a woman between 40 and 50 years old with Graves' hyperthyroidism. This chain's CDR3 is CASIASGGSYEQYF. The CDR3 DNA follows: TGTGCCAGCATCGCCAGCGGGGGCTCCTACGAGCAGTACTTC.